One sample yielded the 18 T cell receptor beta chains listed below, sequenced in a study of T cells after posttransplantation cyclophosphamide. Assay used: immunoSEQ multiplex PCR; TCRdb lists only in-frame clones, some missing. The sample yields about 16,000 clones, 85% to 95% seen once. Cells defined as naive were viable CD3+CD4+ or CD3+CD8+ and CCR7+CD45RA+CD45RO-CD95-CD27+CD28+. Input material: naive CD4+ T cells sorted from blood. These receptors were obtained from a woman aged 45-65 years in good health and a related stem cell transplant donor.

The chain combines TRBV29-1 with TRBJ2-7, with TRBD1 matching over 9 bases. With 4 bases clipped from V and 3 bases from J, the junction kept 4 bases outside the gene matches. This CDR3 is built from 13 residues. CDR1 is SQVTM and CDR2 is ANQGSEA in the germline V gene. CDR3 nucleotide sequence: TGCAGCGTTGGGGACAGGGTCGGCTACGAGCAGTACTTC. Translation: CSVGDRVGYEQYF.

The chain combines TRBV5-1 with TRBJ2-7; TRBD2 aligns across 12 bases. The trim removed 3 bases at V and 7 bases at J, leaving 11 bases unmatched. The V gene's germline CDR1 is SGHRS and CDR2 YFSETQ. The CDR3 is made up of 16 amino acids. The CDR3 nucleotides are TGCGCCAGCAGCTCCCAGCCGACTAGCGGGAGTTGGGAGCAGTACTTC. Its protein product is CASSSQPTSGSWEQYF.

In nucleotides, the CDR3 is TGTGCCAGCAGCCCTATAGCGGACCACCAAGAGACCCAGTACTTC. Translation gives CASSPIADHQETQYF. The chain joins TRBV7-3 to TRBJ2-5; D may be TRBD2 (6 bases). This CDR3 is built from 15 residues. The V end lost 5 bases, the J end lost 0 bases, and 13 bases lay between the germline ends. Germline CDR1 is SGHTA and CDR2 is FQGTGA.

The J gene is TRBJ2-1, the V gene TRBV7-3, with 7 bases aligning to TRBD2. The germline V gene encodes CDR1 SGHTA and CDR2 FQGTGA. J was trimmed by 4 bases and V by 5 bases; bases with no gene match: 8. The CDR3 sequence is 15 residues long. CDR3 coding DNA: TGTGCCAGCAGCCGGGGGGTGGGGCATTACAATGAGCAGTTCTTC. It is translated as CASSRGVGHYNEQFF.

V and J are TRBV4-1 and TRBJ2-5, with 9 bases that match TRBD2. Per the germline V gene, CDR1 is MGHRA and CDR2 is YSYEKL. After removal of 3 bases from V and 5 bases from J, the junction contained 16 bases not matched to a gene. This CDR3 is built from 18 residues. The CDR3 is CASSQTFFSGSLRETQYF. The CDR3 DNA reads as TGCGCCAGCAGCCAGACGTTCTTTAGCGGGAGCCTCCGGGAGACCCAGTACTTC.

The DNA of the CDR3 is TGCGCCAGCAGCCTCTCACTAGCGGATACGCAGTATTTT. This sequence encodes CASSLSLADTQYF. The rearrangement joins TRBV5-1 to TRBJ2-3, with 7 bases that match TRBD2. The CDR3 totals 13 residues. V lost 4 bases and J lost 6; bases outside the gene matches: 5. CDR1 and CDR2 (germline): SGHRS, YFSETQ.

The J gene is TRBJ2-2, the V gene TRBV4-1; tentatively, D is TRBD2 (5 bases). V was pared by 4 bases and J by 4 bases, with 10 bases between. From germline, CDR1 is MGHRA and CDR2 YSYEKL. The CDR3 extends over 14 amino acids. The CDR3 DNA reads TGCGCCAGCAGCCTCGACGGGGTCACCGGGGAGCTGTTTTTT. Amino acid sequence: CASSLDGVTGELFF.

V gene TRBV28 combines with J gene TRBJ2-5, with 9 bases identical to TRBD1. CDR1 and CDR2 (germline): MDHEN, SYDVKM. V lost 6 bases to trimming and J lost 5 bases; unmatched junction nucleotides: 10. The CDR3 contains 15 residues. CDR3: CASSPGQGVVETQYF. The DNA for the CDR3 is TGTGCCAGCAGCCCGGGACAGGGTGTCGTCGAGACCCAGTACTTC. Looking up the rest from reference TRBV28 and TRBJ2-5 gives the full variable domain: DVKVTQSSRYLVKRTGEKVFLECVQDMDHENMFWYRQDPGLGLRLIYFSYDVKMKEKGDIPEGYSVSREKKERFSLILESASTNQTSMYLCASSPGQGVVETQYFGPGTRLLVL.

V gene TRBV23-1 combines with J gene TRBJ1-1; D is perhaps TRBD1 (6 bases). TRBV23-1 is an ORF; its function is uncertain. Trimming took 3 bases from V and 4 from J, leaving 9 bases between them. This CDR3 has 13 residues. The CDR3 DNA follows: TGCGCCAGCAGTCAGTCACAGGGCACTGAAGCTTTCTTT. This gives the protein CASSQSQGTEAFF.

For the CDR3, the DNA is TGTGCCACCAGCGGCTCCAAGGACTGGGGCAATGAGCAGTTCTTC. It codes for CATSGSKDWGNEQFF. This sequence joins TRBV15 and TRBJ2-1; possible D gene TRBD2, 5 bases. CDR3 length: 15 amino acids. The V end was cut by 5 bases, the J end by 6 bases, with 17 bases between. Germline CDR1 LNHNV, CDR2 YYDKDF (reference sequence).

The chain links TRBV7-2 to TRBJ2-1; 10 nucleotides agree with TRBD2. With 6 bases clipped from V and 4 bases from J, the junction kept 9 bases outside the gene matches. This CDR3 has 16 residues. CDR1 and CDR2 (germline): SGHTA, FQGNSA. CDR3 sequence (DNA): TGTGCCAGCAGGGGAGCGGGAGGGAGACTTTACAATGAGCAGTTCTTC. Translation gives CASRGAGGRLYNEQFF.

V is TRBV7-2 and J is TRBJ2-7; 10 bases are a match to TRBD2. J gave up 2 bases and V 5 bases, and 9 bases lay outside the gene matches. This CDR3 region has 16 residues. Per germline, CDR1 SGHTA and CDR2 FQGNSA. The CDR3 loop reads CASSPDLAGGAYEQYF. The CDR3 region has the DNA TGTGCCAGCAGCCCAGACTTAGCGGGAGGCGCCTACGAGCAGTACTTC.

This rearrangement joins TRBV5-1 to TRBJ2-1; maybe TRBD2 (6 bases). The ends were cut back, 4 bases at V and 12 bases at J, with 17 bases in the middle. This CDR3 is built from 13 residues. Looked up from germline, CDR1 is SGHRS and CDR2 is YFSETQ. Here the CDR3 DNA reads TGCGCCAGCAGCGGGGGGTCTCGCGACGGGCAGTTCTTC. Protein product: CASSGGSRDGQFF.

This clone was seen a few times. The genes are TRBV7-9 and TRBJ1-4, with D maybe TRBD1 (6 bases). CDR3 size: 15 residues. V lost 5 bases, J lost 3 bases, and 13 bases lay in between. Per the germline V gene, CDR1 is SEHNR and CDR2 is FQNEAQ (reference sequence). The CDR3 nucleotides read TGTGCCAGCAGCACTACAGGGCGTGCTAATGAAAAACTGTTTTTT. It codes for CASSTTGRANEKLFF.

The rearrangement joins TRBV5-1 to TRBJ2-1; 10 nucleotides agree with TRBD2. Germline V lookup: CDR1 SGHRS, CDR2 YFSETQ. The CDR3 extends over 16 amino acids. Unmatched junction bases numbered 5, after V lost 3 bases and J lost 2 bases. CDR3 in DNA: TGCGCCAGCAGCTCCGGAGCGGGAGGGCCCTACAATGAGCAGTTCTTC. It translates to CASSSGAGGPYNEQFF.

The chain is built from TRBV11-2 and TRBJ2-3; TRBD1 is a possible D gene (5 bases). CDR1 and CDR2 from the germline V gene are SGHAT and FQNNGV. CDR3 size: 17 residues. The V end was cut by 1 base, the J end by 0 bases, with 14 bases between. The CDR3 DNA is TGTGCCAGCAGCTTAGGGCCCCCTGGGGCTAGCACAGATACGCAGTATTTT. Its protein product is CASSLGPPGASTDTQYF.

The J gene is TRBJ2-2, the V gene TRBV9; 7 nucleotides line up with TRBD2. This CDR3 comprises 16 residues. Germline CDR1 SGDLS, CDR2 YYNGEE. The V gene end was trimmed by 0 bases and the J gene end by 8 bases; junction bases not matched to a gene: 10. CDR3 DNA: TGTGCCAGCAGCGTAGCCCCTAGCGGTGTTCGGGGGGAGCTGTTTTTT. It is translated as CASSVAPSGVRGELFF.

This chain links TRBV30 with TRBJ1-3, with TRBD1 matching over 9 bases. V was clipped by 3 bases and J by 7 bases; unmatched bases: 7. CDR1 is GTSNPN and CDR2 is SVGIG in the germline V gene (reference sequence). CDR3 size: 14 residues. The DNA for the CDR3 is TGTGCCTGGAGGACAACAGGGGGCCTGAACACCATATATTTT. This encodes CAWRTTGGLNTIYF.